This T cell receptor beta chain was sequenced in a study of blood T cell repertoires in COVID-19 (dated by TCRdb to the early 2020s). Background on the whole study: Collaborator samples came from the United States, Italy and Spain and covered acute and convalescent phases of COVID-19. Subjects who had been exposed to COVID-19, were actively infected with it, or had recovered from it provided the deeply sampled blood TCRbeta repertoires that made up the dataset. The prospective study material was composed of cDNA or gDNA derived from T cells, B-cell-depleted T cells, or PBMCs. Nearly every sample came with metadata listing a de-identified subject ID, COVID-19 status, age in years and sex. A freely available public database, intended as a resource for researchers studying the immune response to SARS-CoV-2, is where the repertoires were released. The samples were drawn from the first 160 participants of the ongoing ImmuneRACE study and from more than 1,000 subjects provided by 6 global collaborators. Where available, HLA class I and class II types were obtained from metadata supplied by the sample provider rather than from assay-based typing.

Beyond this particular receptor, the publication reports: Clinical and demographic metadata were provided uncurated, with the amount varying by source and participant.

TCRbeta CDR3 regions were amplified from genomic DNA by means of the immunoSEQ Assay, a bias-controlled multiplex PCR. The paper's processing steps were these. Nucleated cell counts per sample were estimated from amplification of reference gene primers within the assay. To quantify the absolute abundance of each unique TCRbeta CDR3 rearrangement, sequence reads were collapsed and filtered. Productive Simpson clonality was computed per sample as the square root of Simpson's diversity index over productive rearrangements. This immuneACCESS table, as held by TCRdb, lists in-frame sequences with V and J called but not all clones. Of the missing ones, under half trace to an unresolved V gene in checked studies; the others have no known cause. D and trimming come from the DNA, and the V and J calls and clone size come from that table. A total of around 150,000 clones appear in this sample, about 80% of them only once. The ten largest clones capture less than 2.5% of the sample.

Whole blood was collected in K2EDTA tubes by collaborating institutions according to the institutions' own protocols. Collaborator samples were shipped for TCRbeta analysis as frozen whole blood, isolated PBMCs, or DNA extracted from either sample type. Regarding this clone: There is no known antigen for this receptor. The input lacks base qualities; no much larger clone sits a single base away.

The sequence was collected from a man aged 65-85 years with acute or convalescent COVID-19. Sequencing input: peripheral blood.

The DNA reads as follows: TGTGCCAGCAGCTCCGGTACTGAAGCTTTCTTT. Protein translation: CASSSGTEAFF. The chain employs TRBV7-9 and TRBJ1-1; there is no confident call for the D gene. The CDR3 covers 11 residues, taking in both the cysteine and the phenylalanine. The only DNA kept is the CDR3, 33 bases in frame from the first base. The trim is 4 bases for V and 5 bases for J, with a gap of 5 bases between the germline ends. The germline V gene encodes CDR1 SEHNR and CDR2 FQNEAQ (reference sequence).